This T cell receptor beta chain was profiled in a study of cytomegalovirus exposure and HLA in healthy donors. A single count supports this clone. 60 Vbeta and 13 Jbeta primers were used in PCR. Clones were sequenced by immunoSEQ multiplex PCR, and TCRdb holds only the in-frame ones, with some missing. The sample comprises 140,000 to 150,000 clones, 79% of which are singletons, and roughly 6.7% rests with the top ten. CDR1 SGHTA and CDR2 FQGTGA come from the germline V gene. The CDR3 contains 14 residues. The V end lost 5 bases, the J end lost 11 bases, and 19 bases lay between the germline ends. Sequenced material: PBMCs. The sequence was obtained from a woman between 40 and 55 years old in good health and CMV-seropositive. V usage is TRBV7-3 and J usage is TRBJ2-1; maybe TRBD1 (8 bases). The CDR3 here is CASSHSRQGTKQFF. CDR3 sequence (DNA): TGTGCCAGCAGCCACTCCCGACAGGGGACTAAGCAGTTCTTC.